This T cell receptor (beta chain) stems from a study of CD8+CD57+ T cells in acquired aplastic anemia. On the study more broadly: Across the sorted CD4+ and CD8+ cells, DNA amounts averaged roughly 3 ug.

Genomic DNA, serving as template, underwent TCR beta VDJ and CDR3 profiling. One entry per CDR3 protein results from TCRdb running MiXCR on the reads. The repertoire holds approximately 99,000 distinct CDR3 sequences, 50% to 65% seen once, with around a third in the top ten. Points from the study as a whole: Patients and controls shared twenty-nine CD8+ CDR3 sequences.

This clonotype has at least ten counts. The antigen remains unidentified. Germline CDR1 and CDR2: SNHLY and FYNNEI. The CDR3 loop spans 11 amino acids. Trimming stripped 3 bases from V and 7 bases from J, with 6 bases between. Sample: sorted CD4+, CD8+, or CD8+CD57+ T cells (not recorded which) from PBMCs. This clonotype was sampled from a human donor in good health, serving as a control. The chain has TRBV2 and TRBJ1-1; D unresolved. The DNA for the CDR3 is TGTGCCAGCAGTGACGTCAATGAAGCTTTCTTT. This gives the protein CASSDVNEAFF. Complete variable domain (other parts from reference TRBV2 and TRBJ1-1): EPEVTQTPSHQVTQMGQEVILRCVPISNHLYFYWYRQILGQKVEFLVSFYNNEISEKSEIFDDQFSVERPDGSNFTLKIRSTKLEDSAMYFCASSDVNEAFFGQGTRLTVV.